The rows below give T cell receptor beta chains drawn from one sample of a study of CD8 T cells in ankylosing spondylitis. TCRdb recomputed calls from the 5' RACE reads with MiXCR, one row per CDR3 protein. The sample has more than 650,000 distinct CDR3 sequences, 12% seen once. Input material: blood, either unsorted or a sorted T cell fraction (not recorded which). The receptors shown here come from a male donor with ankylosing spondylitis. Each CDR3 is given with its conserved first and last residue. Fields, in order: D gene, clone size, V gene, J gene, CDR3 protein, CDR3 DNA. A D gene is named only where the DNA matches it firmly. Clone size is stated in some rows and not others, as once, few, many or a class when expanded.

d_call: TRBD1
clone_size: many
v_call: TRBV12-3/TRBV12-4
j_call: TRBJ1-6
cdr3_aa: CASRTDQGQSPLHF
cdr3_nt: TGTGCCAGCAGAACAGACCAGGGACAGTCACCCCTCCACTTT

d_call: TRBD2
clone_size: few
v_call: TRBV11-2
j_call: TRBJ2-7
cdr3_aa: CASSARGASGSIAGASYEQYF
cdr3_nt: TGTGCCAGCAGCGCTCGAGGAGCTAGCGGGAGTATTGCCGGGGCTTCCTACGAGCAGTACTTC

d_call: .
clone_size: .
v_call: TRBV28
j_call: TRBJ2-6
cdr3_aa: CASSLPGIRGANVLTF
cdr3_nt: TGTGCCAGCAGTCTACCGGGAATACGAGGGGCCAACGTCCTGACTTTC

d_call: TRBD1
clone_size: many
v_call: TRBV20-1
j_call: TRBJ1-5
cdr3_aa: CSATRDRGNQPQHF
cdr3_nt: TGCAGTGCTACCCGCGACAGGGGCAATCAGCCCCAGCATTTT

d_call: .
clone_size: .
v_call: TRBV7-9
j_call: TRBJ2-7
cdr3_aa: CASRMGASYEQYF
cdr3_nt: TGTGCCAGCAGGATGGGGGCATCGTACGAGCAGTACTTC

d_call: .
clone_size: few
v_call: TRBV15
j_call: TRBJ2-7
cdr3_aa: CATSRTVDYEQYF
cdr3_nt: TGTGCCACCAGCAGGACAGTGGACTACGAGCAGTACTTC

d_call: .
clone_size: many
v_call: TRBV5-1
j_call: TRBJ1-1
cdr3_aa: CASSLGRDRHTEAFF
cdr3_nt: TGCGCCAGCAGCTTGGGCAGGGACCGCCACACTGAAGCTTTCTTT

d_call: TRBD1
clone_size: many
v_call: TRBV7-2
j_call: TRBJ1-2
cdr3_aa: CASSFGQGGYGYTF
cdr3_nt: TGTGCCAGCAGCTTCGGACAGGGGGGCTATGGCTACACCTTC

d_call: .
clone_size: few
v_call: TRBV10-2
j_call: TRBJ2-5
cdr3_aa: CASRRTARETQYF
cdr3_nt: TGCGCCAGCAGACGGACTGCGCGGGAGACCCAGTACTTC

d_call: .
clone_size: few
v_call: TRBV15
j_call: TRBJ2-5
cdr3_aa: CATSRDPAAVQETQYF
cdr3_nt: TGTGCCACCAGCAGAGATCCAGCTGCAGTCCAAGAGACCCAGTACTTC

d_call: .
clone_size: .
v_call: TRBV5-5
j_call: TRBJ1-2
cdr3_aa: CASSYGGVQGGYTF
cdr3_nt: TGTGCCAGCAGCTACGGTGGGGTTCAGGGGGGCTACACCTTC

d_call: TRBD1
clone_size: .
v_call: TRBV5-1
j_call: TRBJ1-4
cdr3_aa: CASRNLGQVNEKLFF
cdr3_nt: TGCGCCAGCCGCAATTTGGGACAGGTTAATGAAAAACTGTTTTTT

d_call: .
clone_size: .
v_call: TRBV20-1
j_call: TRBJ1-2
cdr3_aa: CSARQGPTRGYTF
cdr3_nt: TGCAGTGCTAGACAGGGACCTACTCGGGGCTACACCTTC

d_call: .
clone_size: .
v_call: TRBV4-3
j_call: TRBJ1-2
cdr3_aa: CASSRSYSFYGYTF
cdr3_nt: TGCGCCAGCAGCCGAAGTTACAGCTTCTATGGCTACACCTTC

d_call: TRBD2
clone_size: .
v_call: TRBV7-2
j_call: TRBJ2-7
cdr3_aa: CASSLGGTSGRKQYF
cdr3_nt: TGTGCCAGCAGCTTAGGGGGGACTAGCGGGAGAAAGCAGTACTTC

d_call: .
clone_size: .
v_call: TRBV10-3
j_call: TRBJ2-7
cdr3_aa: CAISESYREFGEQYF
cdr3_nt: TGTGCCATCAGTGAGTCGTACAGGGAATTCGGCGAGCAGTACTTC

d_call: .
clone_size: .
v_call: TRBV6-2/TRBV6-3
j_call: TRBJ1-2
cdr3_aa: CASSYSHRGYGYTF
cdr3_nt: TGTGCCAGCAGTTATTCCCACCGCGGGTATGGCTACACCTTC

d_call: TRBD2
clone_size: few
v_call: TRBV5-4
j_call: TRBJ2-5
cdr3_aa: CASSFGPSGRGETQYF
cdr3_nt: TGTGCCAGCAGCTTCGGACCTAGCGGGAGGGGGGAGACCCAGTACTTC

d_call: .
clone_size: .
v_call: TRBV6-2/TRBV6-3
j_call: TRBJ2-5
cdr3_aa: CASSGGGKETQYF
cdr3_nt: TGTGCCAGTTCCGGCGGGGGCAAAGAGACCCAGTACTTC

d_call: TRBD1
clone_size: .
v_call: TRBV11-2
j_call: TRBJ2-1
cdr3_aa: CASSLTGTADNEQFF
cdr3_nt: TGTGCCAGCAGCCTAACCGGGACAGCTGACAATGAGCAGTTCTTC

d_call: .
clone_size: .
v_call: TRBV20-1
j_call: TRBJ2-6
cdr3_aa: CSATRQDQWTGANVLTF
cdr3_nt: TGCAGTGCTACTCGACAAGATCAGTGGACTGGGGCCAACGTCCTGACTTTC

d_call: .
clone_size: few
v_call: TRBV5-1
j_call: TRBJ2-7
cdr3_aa: CASSLGGLGSTFYEQYF
cdr3_nt: TGCGCCAGCAGCCTGGGCGGTCTGGGGTCAACCTTCTACGAGCAGTACTTC

d_call: .
clone_size: .
v_call: TRBV7-9
j_call: TRBJ2-4
cdr3_aa: CASSHGGPKNIQYF
cdr3_nt: TGTGCCAGCAGCCACGGGGGGCCCAAAAACATTCAGTACTTC

d_call: .
clone_size: .
v_call: TRBV6-5
j_call: TRBJ2-7
cdr3_aa: CASSYSRTTYEQYF
cdr3_nt: TGTGCCAGCAGTTACTCGAGAACAACCTACGAGCAGTACTTC

d_call: .
clone_size: few
v_call: TRBV12-3/TRBV12-4
j_call: TRBJ1-1
cdr3_aa: CASSITPLEIMGAFF
cdr3_nt: TGTGCCAGCAGTATAACCCCTTTAGAAATTATGGGTGCTTTCTTT

d_call: TRBD2
clone_size: .
v_call: TRBV7-2
j_call: TRBJ2-5
cdr3_aa: CASSSDLAGVRETQYF
cdr3_nt: TGTGCCAGCAGCTCTGACCTAGCGGGAGTCAGAGAGACCCAGTACTTC

d_call: .
clone_size: .
v_call: TRBV15
j_call: TRBJ2-5
cdr3_aa: CATSWTQETQYF
cdr3_nt: TGTGCCACCAGCTGGACGCAAGAGACCCAGTACTTC

d_call: .
clone_size: few
v_call: TRBV4-3
j_call: TRBJ2-1
cdr3_aa: CASSQSRPWRDLNEQFF
cdr3_nt: TGCGCCAGCAGCCAATCAAGACCGTGGCGGGACCTAAATGAGCAGTTCTTC

d_call: .
clone_size: few
v_call: TRBV12-3/TRBV12-4
j_call: TRBJ1-1
cdr3_aa: CASSLEQGSEAFF
cdr3_nt: TGTGCCAGCAGTTTGGAACAGGGCTCTGAAGCTTTCTTT

d_call: .
clone_size: few
v_call: TRBV5-1
j_call: TRBJ2-3
cdr3_aa: CASTPHSTDTQYF
cdr3_nt: TGCGCCAGCACCCCCCATAGCACAGATACGCAGTATTTT

d_call: .
clone_size: few
v_call: TRBV5-1
j_call: TRBJ2-5
cdr3_aa: CASSNRERETQYF
cdr3_nt: TGCGCCAGCAGCAACAGGGAGAGAGAGACCCAGTACTTC

d_call: TRBD1
clone_size: many
v_call: TRBV15
j_call: TRBJ2-1
cdr3_aa: CAIRRGQSNEQFF
cdr3_nt: TGTGCCATCCGCCGGGGACAGTCCAATGAGCAGTTCTTC

d_call: .
clone_size: many
v_call: TRBV7-2
j_call: TRBJ2-7
cdr3_aa: CASSLVTDYEQYF
cdr3_nt: TGTGCCAGCAGCTTAGTTACAGACTACGAGCAGTACTTC

d_call: .
clone_size: .
v_call: TRBV29-1
j_call: TRBJ1-1
cdr3_aa: CSVAFGNTEAFF
cdr3_nt: TGCAGCGTTGCATTTGGGAACACTGAAGCTTTCTTT

d_call: .
clone_size: .
v_call: TRBV5-1
j_call: TRBJ2-7
cdr3_aa: CASIDTGNSYEQYF
cdr3_nt: TGCGCCAGCATAGATACCGGGAACTCCTACGAGCAGTACTTC

d_call: TRBD2
clone_size: .
v_call: TRBV20-1
j_call: TRBJ2-7
cdr3_aa: CSASGLAGGFGEQYF
cdr3_nt: TGCAGTGCTAGTGGACTAGCGGGAGGGTTTGGCGAGCAGTACTTC

d_call: .
clone_size: .
v_call: TRBV5-1
j_call: TRBJ2-3
cdr3_aa: CASSQDDGTDTQYF
cdr3_nt: TGCGCCAGCAGCCAGGATGATGGCACAGATACGCAGTATTTT

d_call: .
clone_size: few
v_call: TRBV5-1
j_call: TRBJ2-3
cdr3_aa: CASSLAKPTDTQYF
cdr3_nt: TGCGCCAGCAGCTTGGCAAAGCCTACAGATACGCAGTATTTT

d_call: .
clone_size: many
v_call: TRBV4-3
j_call: TRBJ2-5
cdr3_aa: CASSQEGRRETQYF
cdr3_nt: TGCGCCAGCAGCCAAGAGGGTAGAAGGGAGACCCAGTACTTC

d_call: .
clone_size: .
v_call: TRBV7-3
j_call: TRBJ2-7
cdr3_aa: CASSQSRDIYEQYF
cdr3_nt: TGTGCCAGCAGTCAATCCCGGGACATCTACGAGCAGTACTTC